Listed below are T cell receptor beta chains from one sample, sequenced in a study of T-cell memory formation after mild COVID-19. TCRdb reprocessed the 5' RACE reads via MiXCR and lists one record per CDR3 protein. The table shows 400,000 to 500,000 distinct CDR3 sequences, with roughly 20% occurring only once. The sequencing input was PBMCs or a T cell subset sorted from them (not recorded which). The origin of the receptors is an adult woman who had mild COVID-19 (a few samples of this study predate the infection). Cell type and time point are not known. Each CDR3 is given with its conserved first and last residue. Expanded clones get a size class; other rows say once, few or many, or leave the size out.

clone_size: few
j_call: TRBJ2-7
v_call: TRBV11-2
cdr3_aa: CASSPVLGGPNEQYF

clone_size: NA
j_call: TRBJ1-1
v_call: TRBV5-1
cdr3_aa: CASSLSDRATEAFF

clone_size: NA
j_call: TRBJ1-1
v_call: TRBV7-9
cdr3_aa: CASSLGSSTEAFF

clone_size: few
j_call: TRBJ1-3
v_call: TRBV11-2
cdr3_aa: CASSHPEVAGNTIYF

clone_size: NA
j_call: TRBJ1-1
v_call: TRBV11-2
cdr3_aa: CASSPVPGQVQNTEAFF

clone_size: NA
j_call: TRBJ2-1
v_call: TRBV20-1
cdr3_aa: CSARPTIDTSSYNEQFF

clone_size: NA
j_call: TRBJ1-3
v_call: TRBV18
cdr3_aa: CANREASGNTIYF

clone_size: NA
j_call: TRBJ2-3
v_call: TRBV29-1
cdr3_aa: CSVDMAGNGPDTQYF

clone_size: NA
j_call: TRBJ2-7
v_call: TRBV7-9
cdr3_aa: CASSLVPPDRPSSYEQYF

clone_size: few
j_call: TRBJ2-1
v_call: TRBV7-8
cdr3_aa: CASSRDGSGHEQFF

clone_size: few
j_call: TRBJ1-3
v_call: TRBV18
cdr3_aa: CASSPGQAGNTIYF

clone_size: few
j_call: TRBJ1-2
v_call: TRBV23-1
cdr3_aa: CASSQSPVTGAHGYTF

clone_size: NA
j_call: TRBJ2-1
v_call: TRBV5-4
cdr3_aa: CASSLKGLAATDNYNEQFF

clone_size: NA
j_call: TRBJ1-6
v_call: TRBV20-1
cdr3_aa: CSANSGPAKMCHF

clone_size: NA
j_call: TRBJ2-7
v_call: TRBV28
cdr3_aa: CASSFADRGHEQYF

clone_size: once
j_call: TRBJ2-3
v_call: TRBV9
cdr3_aa: CASSVQSPTDTQYF

clone_size: NA
j_call: TRBJ1-1
v_call: TRBV7-3
cdr3_aa: CASSVKQGTEDFF

clone_size: NA
j_call: TRBJ1-2
v_call: TRBV4-3
cdr3_aa: CASSQETANYGYTF

clone_size: NA
j_call: TRBJ1-2
v_call: TRBV20-1
cdr3_aa: CSARHRDGYGYTF

clone_size: few
j_call: TRBJ2-3
v_call: TRBV29-1
cdr3_aa: CSVYRGSTQYF

clone_size: few
j_call: TRBJ2-1
v_call: TRBV5-1
cdr3_aa: CASSSSSGSNNEQFF

clone_size: NA
j_call: TRBJ2-7
v_call: TRBV29-1
cdr3_aa: CSVEAEDRGLYEQYF

clone_size: NA
j_call: TRBJ2-7
v_call: TRBV20-1
cdr3_aa: CSASWVGGRYEQYF

clone_size: few
j_call: TRBJ2-2
v_call: TRBV21-1
cdr3_aa: CASSSPTGTSTGELFF

clone_size: few
j_call: TRBJ2-7
v_call: TRBV29-1
cdr3_aa: CSVESGLAGLGEQYF

clone_size: many
j_call: TRBJ1-2
v_call: TRBV6-5
cdr3_aa: CASSYDRQGRNYGYTF